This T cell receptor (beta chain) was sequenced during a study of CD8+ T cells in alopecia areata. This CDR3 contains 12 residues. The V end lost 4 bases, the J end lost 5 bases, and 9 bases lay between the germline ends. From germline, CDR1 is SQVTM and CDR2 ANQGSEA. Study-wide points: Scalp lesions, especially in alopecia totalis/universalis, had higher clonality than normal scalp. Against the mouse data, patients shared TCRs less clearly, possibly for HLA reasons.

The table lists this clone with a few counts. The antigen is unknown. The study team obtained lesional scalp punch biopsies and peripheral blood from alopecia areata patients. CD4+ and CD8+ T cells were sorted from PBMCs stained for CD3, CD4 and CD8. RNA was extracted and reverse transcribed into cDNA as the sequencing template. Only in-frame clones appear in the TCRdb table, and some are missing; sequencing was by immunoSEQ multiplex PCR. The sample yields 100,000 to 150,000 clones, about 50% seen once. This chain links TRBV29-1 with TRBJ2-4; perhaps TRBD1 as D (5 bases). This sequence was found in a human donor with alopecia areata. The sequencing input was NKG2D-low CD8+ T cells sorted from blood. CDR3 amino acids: CSVVGDENIQYF. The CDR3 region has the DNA TGCAGCGTTGTAGGGGATGAAAACATTCAGTACTTC.